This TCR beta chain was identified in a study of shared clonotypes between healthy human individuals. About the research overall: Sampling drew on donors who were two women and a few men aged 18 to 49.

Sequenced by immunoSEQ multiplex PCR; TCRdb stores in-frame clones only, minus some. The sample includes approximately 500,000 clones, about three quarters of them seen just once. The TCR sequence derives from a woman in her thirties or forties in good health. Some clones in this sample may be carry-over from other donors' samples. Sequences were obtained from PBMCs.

The CDR3 DNA is TGTGCCAGCAGCGTAGAGATAGGGGCAGATACGCAGTATTTT. It is translated as CASSVEIGADTQYF. The gene calls are TRBV9 and TRBJ2-3; D might be TRBD1 (5 bases). V shed 0 bases and J shed 4 bases, with 9 bases lying between them. Germline V gives CDR1 SGDLS, CDR2 YYNGEE. The CDR3 has 14 amino acids.